This T cell receptor beta chain was sequenced for a study of blood T cell repertoires in COVID-19. Study information: Samples taken during acute and convalescent COVID-19 were collected in the United States, Italy and Spain. The analysed material was cDNA or gDNA that came from T cells, B-cell-depleted T cells, or PBMCs.

Clones were sequenced by immunoSEQ multiplex PCR, and TCRdb holds only the in-frame ones, with some missing. The table includes approximately 220,000 clones, just under 85% detected once. The CDR3 is 15 amino acids. Germline V gene data show CDR1 as SGHNT and CDR2 as YYREEE (reference sequence). J lost 3 bases, V lost 0 bases, and 5 bases had no gene match. Researchers sorted participants into cohorts using their self-reported clinical history. Source material: PBMCs or T cells enriched from blood (not recorded which). The sequence came from a woman aged 35 to 49 with acute COVID-19. The chain employs TRBV5-4 and TRBJ1-2; 7 bases are a match to TRBD1. The CDR3 nucleotides are TGTGCCAGCAGCTTGGTCTTTGGGACAGACTATGGCTACACCTTC. Translation: CASSLVFGTDYGYTF.